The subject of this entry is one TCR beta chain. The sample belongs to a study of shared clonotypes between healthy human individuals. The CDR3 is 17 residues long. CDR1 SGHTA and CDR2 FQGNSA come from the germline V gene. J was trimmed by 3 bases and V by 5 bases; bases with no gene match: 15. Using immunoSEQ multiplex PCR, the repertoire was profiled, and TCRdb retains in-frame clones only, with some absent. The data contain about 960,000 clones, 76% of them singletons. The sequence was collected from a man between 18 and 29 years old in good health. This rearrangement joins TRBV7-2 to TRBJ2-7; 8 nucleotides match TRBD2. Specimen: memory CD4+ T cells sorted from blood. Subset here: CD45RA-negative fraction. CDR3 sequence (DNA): TGTGCCAGCAGCCTCTTTGGGTTATTAGCGGGGAACTACGAGCAGTACTTC. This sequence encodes CASSLFGLLAGNYEQYF.